These T cell receptor beta chains were read from a single sample in a study of T cells in Graves' hyperthyroidism and ophthalmopathy. TCRdb used MiXCR to reprocess the multiplex PCR reads, holding one entry per CDR3 protein. The sample holds 600,000 to 650,000 distinct CDR3 sequences; around 15% are singletons and the top ten take less than 4.5%. The specimen was blood. The receptors derive from a woman aged 30 to 39 with Graves' hyperthyroidism. CDR3s include the opening cysteine and the closing phenylalanine or tryptophan. Fields, in order: D gene, J gene, V gene, clone size, CDR3 DNA, CDR3 protein. A D gene is named only where the DNA matches it firmly. Some rows mark clone size as missing; the rest say once, few, many or name a class of expanded clone.

- | TRBJ1-2 | TRBV9 | - | TGTGCCAGCAGCGTAGGACCTGCAGGGGATAAGAGTGGCTACACCTTC | CASSVGPAGDKSGYTF
- | TRBJ1-1 | TRBV28 | many | TGTGCCAGCAAGAGGACTGAAGCTTTCTTT | CASKRTEAFF
TRBD2 | TRBJ2-2 | TRBV4-3 | few | TGCGCCAGCAGCCAAGACCCGAGCGGGAGAGGCAGCGGGGAGCTGTTTTTT | CASSQDPSGRGSGELFF
- | TRBJ2-7 | TRBV5-1 | few | TGCGCCAGCAGCCCTACCCTCTTCAACAGGGCTGGCTACGAGCAGTACTTC | CASSPTLFNRAGYEQYF
- | TRBJ1-5 | TRBV7-6 | - | TGTGCCAGCAGCTTGTACCAGGGGCGGCCCCAGCATTTT | CASSLYQGRPQHF
- | TRBJ2-3 | TRBV2 | - | TGTGCCAGCAGGGACTCCCGGGTCCTAGGACAGACAGATACGCAGTATTTT | CASRDSRVLGQTDTQYF
- | TRBJ1-2 | TRBV15 | few | TGTGCCACCAGCCGGGGGGAGGACTATGGCTACACCTTC | CATSRGEDYGYTF
- | TRBJ2-7 | TRBV28 | many | TGTGCCAGCAAGTTCTTGGAGTCCTACGAGCAGTACTTC | CASKFLESYEQYF
TRBD1 | TRBJ2-7 | TRBV5-6 | - | TGTGCCAGCAGCTTTACCCCTGGACAGGCCCCCTACGAGCAGTACTTC | CASSFTPGQAPYEQYF
- | TRBJ1-5 | TRBV20-1 | - | TGCAGTGCTAGTACCGGACTGGGGAATCAGCCCCAGCATTTT | CSASTGLGNQPQHF
TRBD1 | TRBJ1-5 | TRBV5-1 | - | TGCGCCAGCAGCCAGACAGGGGCCCCCAATCAGCCCCAGCATTTT | CASSQTGAPNQPQHF
TRBD2 | TRBJ2-5 | TRBV20-1 | many | TGCAGTGCCAAACTAGCGCTCCAAGAGACCCAGTACTTC | CSAKLALQETQYF
- | TRBJ2-3 | TRBV20-1 | - | TGCAGTGCCCCCCCTTCGGGCTACACAGATACGCAGTATTTT | CSAPPSGYTDTQYF
TRBD1 | TRBJ1-1 | TRBV6-5 | few | TGTGCCAGCAGTTACCCAGGACAGGGACGCACTGAAGCTTTCTTT | CASSYPGQGRTEAFF
- | TRBJ2-1 | TRBV6-1 | - | TGTGCCAGCAGTGATAAGAGACAGGCGAACAATGAGCAGTTCTTC | CASSDKRQANNEQFF
- | TRBJ2-1 | TRBV6-1 | few | TGTGCCAGCAGTCCTTCCAACAGGGTTTGGGAGCAGTTCTTC | CASSPSNRVWEQFF
- | TRBJ2-1 | TRBV6-2/TRBV6-3 | - | TGTGCCAGCAGTTACCCGCGGTGGAGGGAGCACAATGAGCAGTTCTTC | CASSYPRWREHNEQFF
- | TRBJ2-5 | TRBV7-2 | many | TGTGCCAGCAGCTTTATGATGGGAGAGACCCAGTACTTC | CASSFMMGETQYF
TRBD1 | TRBJ1-2 | TRBV27 | - | TGTGCCAGCAGTCCCTGGACAGGGCTTGAGTATGGCTACACCTTC | CASSPWTGLEYGYTF
TRBD1 | TRBJ2-5 | TRBV11-2 | - | TGTGCCGGCAGCTTGGGTCAGGGGGTGCTCCAAGAGACCCAGTACTTC | CAGSLGQGVLQETQYF